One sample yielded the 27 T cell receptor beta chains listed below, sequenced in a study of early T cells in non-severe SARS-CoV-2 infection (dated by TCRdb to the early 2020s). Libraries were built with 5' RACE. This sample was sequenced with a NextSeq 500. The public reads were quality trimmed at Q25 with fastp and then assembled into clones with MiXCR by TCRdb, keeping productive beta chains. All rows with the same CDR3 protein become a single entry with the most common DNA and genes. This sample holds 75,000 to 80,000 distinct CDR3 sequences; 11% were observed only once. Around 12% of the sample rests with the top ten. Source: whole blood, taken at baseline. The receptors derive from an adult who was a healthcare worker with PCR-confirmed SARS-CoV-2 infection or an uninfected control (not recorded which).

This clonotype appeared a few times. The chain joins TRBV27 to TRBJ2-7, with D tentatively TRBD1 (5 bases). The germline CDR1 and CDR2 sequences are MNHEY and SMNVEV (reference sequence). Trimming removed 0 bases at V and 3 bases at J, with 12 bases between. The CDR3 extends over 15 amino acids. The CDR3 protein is CASSLSGQGHYEQYF. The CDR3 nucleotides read TGTGCCAGCAGTTTATCGGGGCAGGGTCACTACGAGCAGTACTTC.

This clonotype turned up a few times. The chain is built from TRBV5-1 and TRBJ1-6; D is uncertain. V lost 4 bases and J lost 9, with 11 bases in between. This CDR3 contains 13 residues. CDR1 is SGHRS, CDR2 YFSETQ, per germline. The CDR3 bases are TGCGCCAGCAGCAGAACAGACGGTTCACCCCTCCACTTT. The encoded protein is CASSRTDGSPLHF.

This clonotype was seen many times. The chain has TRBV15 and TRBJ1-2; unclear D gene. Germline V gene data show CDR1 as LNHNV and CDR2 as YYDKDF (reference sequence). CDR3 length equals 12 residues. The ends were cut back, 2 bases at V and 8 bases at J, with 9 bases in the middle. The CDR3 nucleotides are TGTGCCACCAGCAGACAAGACGGCGGCTACACCTTC. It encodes CATSRQDGGYTF.

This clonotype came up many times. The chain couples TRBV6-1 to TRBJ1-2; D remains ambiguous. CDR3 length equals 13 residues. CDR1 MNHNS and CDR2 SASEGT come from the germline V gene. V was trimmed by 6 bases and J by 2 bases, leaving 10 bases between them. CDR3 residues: CASRLAGNYGYTF. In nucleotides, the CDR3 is TGTGCCAGCAGGCTGGCGGGGAACTATGGCTACACCTTC.

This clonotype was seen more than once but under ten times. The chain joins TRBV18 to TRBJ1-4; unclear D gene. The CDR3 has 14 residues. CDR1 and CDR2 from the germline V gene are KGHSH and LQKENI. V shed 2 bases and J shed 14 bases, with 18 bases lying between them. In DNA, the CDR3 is TGTGCCAGCTCACCAGACCGGGCCCCCGGAGAGCTGTTTTTT. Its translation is CASSPDRAPGELFF.

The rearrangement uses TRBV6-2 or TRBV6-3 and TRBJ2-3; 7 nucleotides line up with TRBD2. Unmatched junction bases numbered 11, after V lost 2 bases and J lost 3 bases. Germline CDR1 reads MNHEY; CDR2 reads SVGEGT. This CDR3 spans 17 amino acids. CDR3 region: CASSYGLGGGSTDTQYF. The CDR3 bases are TGTGCCAGCAGTTACGGACTGGGCGGGGGATCAACAGATACGCAGTATTTT.

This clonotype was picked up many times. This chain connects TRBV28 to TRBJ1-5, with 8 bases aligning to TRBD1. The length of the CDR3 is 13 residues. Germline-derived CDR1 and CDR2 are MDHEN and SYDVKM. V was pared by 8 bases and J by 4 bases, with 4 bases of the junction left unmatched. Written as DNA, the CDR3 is TGTGCCAGCCAGGGGGCAGGAAATCAGCCCCAGCATTTT. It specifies CASQGAGNQPQHF.

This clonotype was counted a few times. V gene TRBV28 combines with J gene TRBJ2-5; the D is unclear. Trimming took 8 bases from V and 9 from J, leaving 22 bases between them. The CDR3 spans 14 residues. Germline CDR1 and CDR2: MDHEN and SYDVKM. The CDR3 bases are TGTGCCAGCTCCAATGCCCTACCTCGGATTCCCCAGTACTTC. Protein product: CASSNALPRIPQYF.

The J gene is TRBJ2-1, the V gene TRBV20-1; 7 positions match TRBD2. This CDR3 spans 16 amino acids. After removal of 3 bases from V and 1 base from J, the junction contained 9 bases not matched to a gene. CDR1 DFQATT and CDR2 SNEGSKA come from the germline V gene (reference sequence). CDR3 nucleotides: TGCAGTGCTAGTTCAGTCCTAGCGGTATCCTACAATGAGCAGTTCTTC. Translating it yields CSASSVLAVSYNEQFF.

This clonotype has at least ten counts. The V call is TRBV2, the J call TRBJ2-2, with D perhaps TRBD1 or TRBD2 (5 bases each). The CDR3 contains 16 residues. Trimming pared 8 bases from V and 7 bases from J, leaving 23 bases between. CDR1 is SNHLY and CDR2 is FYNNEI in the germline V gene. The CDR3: CASSLSRGRRIGELFF. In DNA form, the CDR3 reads TGTGCCAGCTCTCTTAGCCGGGGACGCAGGATCGGGGAGCTGTTTTTT.

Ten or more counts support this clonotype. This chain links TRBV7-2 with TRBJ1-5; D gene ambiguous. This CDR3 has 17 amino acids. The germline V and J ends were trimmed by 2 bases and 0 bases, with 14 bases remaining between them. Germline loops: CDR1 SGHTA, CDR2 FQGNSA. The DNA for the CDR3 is TGTGCCAGCAGCTTACGGGCAGGCCTATATAGCAATCAGCCCCAGCATTTT. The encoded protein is CASSLRAGLYSNQPQHF.

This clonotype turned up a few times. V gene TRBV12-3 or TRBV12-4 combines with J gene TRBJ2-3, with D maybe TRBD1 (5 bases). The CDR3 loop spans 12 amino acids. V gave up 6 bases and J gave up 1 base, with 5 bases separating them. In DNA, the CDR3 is TGTGCCAGCAGGGGGCGCACAGATACGCAGTATTTT. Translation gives CASRGRTDTQYF.

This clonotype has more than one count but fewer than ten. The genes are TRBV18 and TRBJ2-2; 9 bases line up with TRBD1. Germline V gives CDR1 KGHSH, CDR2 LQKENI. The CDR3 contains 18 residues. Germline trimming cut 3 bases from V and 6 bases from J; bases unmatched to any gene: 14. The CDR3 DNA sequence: TGTGCCAGCTCACCTCGACCGGGACAGGGTGTGTTTGCCGGGGAGCTGTTTTTT. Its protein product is CASSPRPGQGVFAGELFF.

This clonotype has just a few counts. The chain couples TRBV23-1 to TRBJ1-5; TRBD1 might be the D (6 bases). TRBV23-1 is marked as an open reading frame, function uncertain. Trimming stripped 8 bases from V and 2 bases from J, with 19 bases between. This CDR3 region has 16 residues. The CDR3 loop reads CASGPPPGAGNQPQHF. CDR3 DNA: TGCGCCAGCGGCCCCCCCCCAGGGGCTGGCAATCAGCCCCAGCATTTT.

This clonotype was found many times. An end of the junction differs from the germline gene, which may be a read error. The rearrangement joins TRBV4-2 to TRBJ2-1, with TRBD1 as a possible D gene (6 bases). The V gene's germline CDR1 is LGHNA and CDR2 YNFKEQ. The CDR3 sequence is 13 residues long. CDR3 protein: CASSQDYESTGYF. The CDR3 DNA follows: TGTGCCAGCAGCCAAGATTATGAGTCGACAGGTTATTTC.

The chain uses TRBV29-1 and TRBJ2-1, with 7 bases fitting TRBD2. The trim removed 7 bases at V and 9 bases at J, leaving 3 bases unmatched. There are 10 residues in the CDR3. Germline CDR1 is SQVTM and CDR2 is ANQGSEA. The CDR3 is CSAGRGEQFF. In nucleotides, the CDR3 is TGCAGCGCTGGGAGGGGTGAGCAGTTCTTC.

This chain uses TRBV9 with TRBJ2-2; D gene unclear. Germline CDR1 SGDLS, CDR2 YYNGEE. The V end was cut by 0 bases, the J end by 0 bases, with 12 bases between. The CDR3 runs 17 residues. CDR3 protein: CASSVVAAPANTGELFF. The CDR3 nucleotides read TGTGCCAGCAGCGTAGTGGCGGCCCCTGCGAACACCGGGGAGCTGTTTTTT.

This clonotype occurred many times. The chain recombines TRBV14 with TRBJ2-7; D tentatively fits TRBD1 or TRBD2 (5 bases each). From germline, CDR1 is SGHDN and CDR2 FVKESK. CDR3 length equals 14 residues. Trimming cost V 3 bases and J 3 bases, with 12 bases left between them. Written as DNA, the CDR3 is TGTGCCAGCAGCCATTTCCGGGACGTCTACGAGCAGTACTTC. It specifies CASSHFRDVYEQYF.

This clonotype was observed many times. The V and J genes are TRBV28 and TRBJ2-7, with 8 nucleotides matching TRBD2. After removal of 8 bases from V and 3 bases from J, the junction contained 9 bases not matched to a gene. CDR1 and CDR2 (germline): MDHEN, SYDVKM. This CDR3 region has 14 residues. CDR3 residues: CASFKAGALYEQYF. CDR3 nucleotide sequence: TGTGCCAGCTTCAAAGCGGGGGCCCTCTACGAGCAGTACTTC. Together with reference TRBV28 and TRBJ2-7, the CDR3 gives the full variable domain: DVKVTQSSRYLVKRTGEKVFLECVQDMDHENMFWYRQDPGLGLRLIYFSYDVKMKEKGDIPEGYSVSREKKERFSLILESASTNQTSMYLCASFKAGALYEQYFGPGTRLTVT.

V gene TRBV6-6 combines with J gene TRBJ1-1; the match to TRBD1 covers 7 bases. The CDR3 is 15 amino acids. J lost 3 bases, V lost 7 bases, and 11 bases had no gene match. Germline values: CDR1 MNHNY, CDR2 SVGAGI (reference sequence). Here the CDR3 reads CASKYRTGIYTEAFF. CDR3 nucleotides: TGTGCCAGCAAGTATCGGACAGGAATATACACTGAAGCTTTCTTT.

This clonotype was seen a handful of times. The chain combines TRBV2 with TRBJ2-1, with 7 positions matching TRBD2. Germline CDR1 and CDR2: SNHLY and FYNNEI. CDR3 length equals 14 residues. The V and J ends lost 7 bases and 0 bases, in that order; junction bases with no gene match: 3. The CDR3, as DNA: TGTGCCAGCATGCGCGGGGGCTCCTACAATGAGCAGTTCTTC. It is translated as CASMRGGSYNEQFF. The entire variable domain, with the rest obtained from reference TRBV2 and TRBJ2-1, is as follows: EPEVTQTPSHQVTQMGQEVILRCVPISNHLYFYWYRQILGQKVEFLVSFYNNEISEKSEIFDDQFSVERPDGSNFTLKIRSTKLEDSAMYFCASMRGGSYNEQFFGPGTRLTVL.

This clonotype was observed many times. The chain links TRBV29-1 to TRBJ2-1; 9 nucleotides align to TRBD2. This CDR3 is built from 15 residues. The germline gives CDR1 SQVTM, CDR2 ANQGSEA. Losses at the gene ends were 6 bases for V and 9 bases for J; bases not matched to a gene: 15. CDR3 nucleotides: TGCAGCGTCCCCGGAGCGGGGGGATCCTGGGCTGAGCAGTTCTTC. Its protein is CSVPGAGGSWAEQFF.

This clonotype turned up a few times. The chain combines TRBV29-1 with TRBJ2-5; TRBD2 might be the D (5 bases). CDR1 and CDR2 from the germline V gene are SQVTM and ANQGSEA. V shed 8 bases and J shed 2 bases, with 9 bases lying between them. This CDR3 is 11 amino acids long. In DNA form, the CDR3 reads TGCAGCTCCGGGAAGCAAGAGACCCAGTACTTC. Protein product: CSSGKQETQYF.

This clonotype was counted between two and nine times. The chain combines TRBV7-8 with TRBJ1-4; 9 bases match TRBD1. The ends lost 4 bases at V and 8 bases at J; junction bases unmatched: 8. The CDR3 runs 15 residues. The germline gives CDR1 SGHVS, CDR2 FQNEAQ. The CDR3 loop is CASSSHRGHREKLFF. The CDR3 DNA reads TGTGCCAGCAGCTCTCACAGGGGGCATAGGGAAAAACTGTTTTTT. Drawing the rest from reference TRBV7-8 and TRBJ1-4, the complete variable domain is GAGVSQSPRYKVAKRGQDVALRCDPISGHVSLFWYQQALGQGPEFLTYFQNEAQLDKSGLPSDRFFAERPEGSVSTLKIQRTQQEDSAVYLCASSSHRGHREKLFFGSGTQLSVL.

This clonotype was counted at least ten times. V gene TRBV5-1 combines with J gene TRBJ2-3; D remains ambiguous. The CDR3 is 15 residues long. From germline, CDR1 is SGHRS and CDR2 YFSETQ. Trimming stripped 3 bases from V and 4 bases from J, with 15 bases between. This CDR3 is CASSSKAGLSDTQYF. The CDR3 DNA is TGCGCCAGCAGCTCCAAGGCTGGATTGTCAGATACGCAGTATTTT.

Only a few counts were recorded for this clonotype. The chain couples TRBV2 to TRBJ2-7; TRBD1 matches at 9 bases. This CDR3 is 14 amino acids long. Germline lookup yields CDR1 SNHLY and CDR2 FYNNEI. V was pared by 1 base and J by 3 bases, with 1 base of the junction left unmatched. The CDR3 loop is CASSEGTGDYEQYF. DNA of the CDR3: TGTGCCAGCAGTGAAGGGACAGGGGACTACGAGCAGTACTTC.

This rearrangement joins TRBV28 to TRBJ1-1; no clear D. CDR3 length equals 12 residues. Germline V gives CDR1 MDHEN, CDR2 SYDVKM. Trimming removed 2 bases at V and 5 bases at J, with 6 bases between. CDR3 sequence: CASSLIETEAFF. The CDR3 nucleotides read TGTGCCAGCAGTTTAATAGAGACTGAAGCTTTCTTT.